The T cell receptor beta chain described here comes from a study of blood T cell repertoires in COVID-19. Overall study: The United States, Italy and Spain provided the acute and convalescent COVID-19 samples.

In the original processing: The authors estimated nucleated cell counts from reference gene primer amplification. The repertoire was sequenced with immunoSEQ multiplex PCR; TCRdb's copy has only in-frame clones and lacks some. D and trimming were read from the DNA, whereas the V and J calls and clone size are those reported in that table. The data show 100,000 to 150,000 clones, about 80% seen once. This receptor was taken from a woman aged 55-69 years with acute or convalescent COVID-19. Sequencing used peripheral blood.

The CDR3 reads CASSLTGTTYEQYF. In DNA, the CDR3 is TGCGCCAGCAGCTTGACAGGGACGACCTACGAGCAGTACTTC. The chain joins TRBV5-1 to TRBJ2-7; D might be TRBD1 (6 bases). Trimming took 1 base from V and 2 from J, leaving 10 bases between them. This CDR3 has 14 amino acids. Germline CDR1 and CDR2: SGHRS and YFSETQ.